This T cell receptor (beta chain) was obtained from a study of T cell changes during pregnancy in multiple sclerosis. The table came from immunoSEQ multiplex PCR; TCRdb's copy has only in-frame clones and leaves some out. Found here are 40,000 to 55,000 clones, 75% to 95% of them singletons; the top ten hold about 0.7%. Trimming at V came to 3 bases and at J to 4 bases, leaving 6 bases not matched to a gene. This CDR3 is 15 amino acids long. The germline gives CDR1 SGDLS, CDR2 YYNGEE. This clone was seen once. The clonotype was recovered from a female donor with multiple sclerosis, enrolled in a pregnancy study. The V gene is TRBV9, the J gene TRBJ2-7; 11 bases are a match to TRBD1. The sample consisted of CD4+ T cells from peripheral blood mononuclear cells, taken before pregnancy. CDR3: CASSAGGTGGYEQYF. CDR3 sequence (DNA): TGTGCCAGCAGCGCCGGGGGGACAGGGGGTTACGAGCAGTACTTC.